Listed below are T cell receptor beta chains from one sample, sequenced in a study of cytomegalovirus exposure and HLA in healthy donors. Data came from immunoSEQ multiplex PCR; TCRdb stores just in-frame clones and leaves some out. This sample's table has 150,000 to 200,000 clones. The sample consisted of PBMCs. The source of these receptors is a woman between 18 and 30 years old in good health and CMV-seropositive. CDR3s include the opening cysteine and the closing phenylalanine or tryptophan. Each record gives: J gene, V gene, D gene, CDR3 DNA, CDR3 protein. D genes are given only for firm matches.

>TRBJ2-3|TRBV11-2|-
TGTGCCAGCAGCTTAGTGGGCAGTGGGAGCACAGATACGCAGTATTTT
CASSLVGSGSTDTQYF
>TRBJ2-2|TRBV5-6|TRBD2
TGTGCCAGCAGCGGGAGGGACTACACCGGGGAGCTGTTTTTT
CASSGRDYTGELFF
>TRBJ1-4|TRBV2|-
TGTGCCAGCAGTGGTCAGGGGCAAGCCTTGGAAAAACTGTTTTTT
CASSGQGQALEKLFF
>TRBJ2-1|TRBV9|TRBD2
TGTGCCAGCAGCGTAGTTTGGACTAGCGGTGCCGATGAGCAGTTCTTC
CASSVVWTSGADEQFF
>TRBJ2-7|TRBV7-9|TRBD1
TGTGCCAGCAGCTTAGAAGGGGACAGCTCCTACGAGCAGTACTTC
CASSLEGDSSYEQYF
>TRBJ1-3|TRBV9|-
TGTGCCAGCAGCGACAACTCTGGAAACACCATATATTTT
CASSDNSGNTIYF
>TRBJ2-1|TRBV7-2|-
TGTGCCAGCAGCTTAGCGGGGGGGGCCTATGAGCAGTTCTTC
CASSLAGGAYEQFF
>TRBJ2-2|TRBV29-1|TRBD1
TGCAGCGTGGGGGACAGGGGAGGGAACACCGGGGAGCTGTTTTTT
CSVGDRGGNTGELFF
>TRBJ2-1|TRBV6-5|-
TGTGCCAGCAGGTCTCTTGAGGAAGTCTACAATGAGCAGTTCTTC
CASRSLEEVYNEQFF
>TRBJ2-7|TRBV25-1|TRBD1
TGTGCCAGCAGCGACGGGACAGGGGGTCGGGGGGGATTTTACGAGCAGTACTTC
CASSDGTGGRGGFYEQYF
>TRBJ1-2|TRBV6-6|TRBD1
TGTGCCAGCCTTACAGGGGCGAATAACTATGGCTACACCTTC
CASLTGANNYGYTF
>TRBJ2-7|TRBV5-4|-
TGTGCCAGCAGCAAGGGGGACACCACCGTCGAGCAGTACTTC
CASSKGDTTVEQYF
>TRBJ2-3|TRBV9|-
TGTGCCAGCAGCGTAGTCCCTAGCAGAAGTTCAGATACGCAGTATTTT
CASSVVPSRSSDTQYF
>TRBJ2-2|TRBV18|-
TGTGCCAGCTCACCAATCCGGCAGGGCCGCCTTCTCAACACCGGGGAGCTGTTTTTT
CASSPIRQGRLLNTGELFF
>TRBJ1-2|TRBV6-1|TRBD1
TGTGCCATTGGACAGGGTGGTGGCTACACCTTC
CAIGQGGGYTF